This TCR beta chain was retrieved from a study of control samples from healthy donors and cancer patients. Assay: immunoSEQ multiplex PCR; the TCRdb copy retains only in-frame clones and omits some. The data contain about 20,000 clones, approximately 88% of them seen just once; the ten biggest clones take up about 34%. The TCR originated in a man in his 60s with head and neck cancer. Material: PBMCs.

Written as DNA, the CDR3 is TGTGCCAGCGAGCCCCCAGGGCTCCTCTATGGCTACACCTTC. This gives the protein CASEPPGLLYGYTF. The J gene is TRBJ1-2, the V gene TRBV6-5; the D gene is possibly TRBD1 (5 bases). The CDR3 sequence is 14 residues long. CDR1 is MNHEY, CDR2 SVGAGI, per germline. V was trimmed by 8 bases and J by 4 bases, leaving 17 bases between them.